The following is a T cell receptor beta chain sequence with its context. The antigen is undetermined. This sample is part of a study of cytomegalovirus exposure and HLA in healthy donors. The overall study: For the approximately 430 genotyped donors, approximately 83% fell within the Caucasian-associated ancestry cluster. Study outcomes and limitations: Indistinguishable V segments such as TRBV6-2 and TRBV6-3 were excluded. The study recorded 150 to 200 TCR beta chains that were cytomegalovirus-associated.

With 60 Vbeta and 13 Jbeta primers, the PCR was carried out. The assay was immunoSEQ multiplex PCR, and TCRdb's table has in-frame clones only and misses some. This sample has around 150,000 clones, with about 85% found just once. This CDR3 is 12 amino acids long. Per the germline V gene, CDR1 is SQVTM and CDR2 is ANQGSEA. V dropped 6 bases and J dropped 1 base, with 9 bases sitting between them. The J gene is TRBJ1-2, the V gene TRBV29-1; possibly TRBD1 for D (5 bases). The sequenced material came from PBMCs. The receptor's source is a man between 18 and 35 years old in good health and CMV-seropositive. The CDR3 is CSVRRDNYGYTF. CDR3 nucleotides: TGCAGCGTCCGCAGGGATAACTATGGCTACACCTTC.